The 7 T cell receptor beta chains presented below share a single source sample, sequenced in a study of T cells in Graves' hyperthyroidism and ophthalmopathy (dated by TCRdb to about 2019). Preparation of the library involved multiplex PCR. The sequencer was an Illumina HiSeq 2000. The TCR beta CDR3 regions were amplified from RNA transcripts. The TCR CDR3 was subjected to a first round of RT-PCR using the HTBI primer set and the Qiagen OneStep RT-PCR kit. TCRdb reworked the public reads: Q25 trimming with fastp, MiXCR clone assembly, productive beta chains retained. Rows with one shared CDR3 protein collapse into an entry with the most common genes and DNA. The sample table lists some 400,000 distinct CDR3 sequences, 15% to 20% of them with a count of one. The ten largest account for about 4% of the sample. Source material: blood. The receptors originated from a woman between 18 and 30 years old with Graves' hyperthyroidism.

This clonotype was counted many times. The chain couples TRBV12-3 or TRBV12-4 to TRBJ2-3; the match to TRBD1 covers 7 bases. V was clipped by 5 bases and J by 3 bases; unmatched bases: 5. The CDR3 totals 14 residues. The CDR3 loop is CASSRQGRTDTQYF. Here the CDR3 DNA reads TGTGCCAGCAGTCGACAGGGAAGGACAGATACGCAGTATTTT.

Comment on this clonotype: Given a much more abundant clone one base away, this may be a read error. This chain connects TRBV25-1 to TRBJ2-7, with unresolved D. The germline V gene has CDR1 MGHDK and CDR2 SYGVNS. This CDR3 is built from 16 residues. The CDR3 DNA follows: TGTGCCAGCAGTGGATCGTGGGATCCAAGCTCCTACGAGCTGTACTTC. Protein sequence: CASSGSWDPSSYELYF.

V usage is TRBV12-3 or TRBV12-4 and J usage is TRBJ2-7, with 7 bases lining up with TRBD1. Germline trimming cut 3 bases from V and 1 base from J; bases unmatched to any gene: 9. The CDR3 covers 16 residues. This CDR3 reads CASSFSVRDSSYEQYF. For the CDR3, the DNA is TGTGCCAGCAGTTTTTCGGTGAGGGACAGTTCCTACGAGCAGTACTTC.

The chain links TRBV12-3 or TRBV12-4 to TRBJ1-5; the D gene is possibly TRBD1 (5 bases). The ends were cut back, 7 bases at V and 5 bases at J, with 21 bases in the middle. The CDR3 is made up of 16 amino acids. CDR3 amino acids: CASTFWGVVGHQPQHF. The DNA for the CDR3 is TGTGCCAGCACCTTCTGGGGGGTGGTTGGGCATCAGCCCCAGCATTTT.

The chain couples TRBV20-1 to TRBJ2-5; no reliable D call. The CDR3 is made up of 13 amino acids. V was shortened by 5 bases and J by 1 base, with 11 bases between the two germline ends. Germline V CDR1 and CDR2: DFQATT, SNEGSKA (reference sequence). The DNA of the CDR3 is TGCAGTGCTTGCCCGGATCCCCAAGAGACCCAGTACTTC. It codes for CSACPDPQETQYF.

At least ten counts were recorded for this clonotype. CDR3 amino acids: CASSAQGVSTGELFF. CDR3 in DNA: TGTGCCAGCAGCGCCCAGGGAGTAAGCACCGGGGAGCTGTTTTTT. The chain combines TRBV11-2 with TRBJ2-2, with D tentatively TRBD1 or TRBD2 (5 bases each). Germline-derived CDR1 and CDR2 are SGHAT and FQNNGV. Trimming cost V 5 bases and J 4 bases, with 14 bases left between them. The CDR3 runs 15 residues.

This clonotype was counted many times. CDR3: CASNPFGKQETQYF. As DNA, the CDR3 is TGTGCCAGCAACCCTTTTGGGAAACAAGAGACCCAGTACTTC. This sequence joins TRBV7-8 and TRBJ2-5, with D hard to call. CDR3 length: 14 amino acids. Germline assignment: CDR1 SGHVS and CDR2 FQNEAQ. Trimming stripped 7 bases from V and 2 bases from J, with 14 bases between.